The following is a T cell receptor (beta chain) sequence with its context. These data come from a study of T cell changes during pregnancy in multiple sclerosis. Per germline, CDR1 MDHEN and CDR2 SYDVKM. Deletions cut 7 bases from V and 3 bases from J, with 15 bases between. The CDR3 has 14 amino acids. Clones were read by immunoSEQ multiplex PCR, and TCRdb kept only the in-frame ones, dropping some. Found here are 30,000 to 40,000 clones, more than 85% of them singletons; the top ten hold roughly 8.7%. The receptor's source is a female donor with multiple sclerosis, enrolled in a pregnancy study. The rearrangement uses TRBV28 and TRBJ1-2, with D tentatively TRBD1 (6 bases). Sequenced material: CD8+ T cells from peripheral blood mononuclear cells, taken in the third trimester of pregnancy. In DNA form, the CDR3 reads TGTGCCAGCACCCTACAGGGATATGACTATGGCTACACCTTC. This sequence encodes CASTLQGYDYGYTF.